Listed below are T cell receptor beta chains from one sample, sequenced in a study of neurological immune-mediated disorders. TCRdb reprocessed the 5' RACE reads with MiXCR, giving one entry per CDR3 protein. The repertoire holds 53,000 or so distinct CDR3 sequences, with roughly 8% as singletons. Material: PBMCs. These receptors came from a woman aged 40 to 49 in good health. Each CDR3 is given with its conserved first and last residue. D genes are given only for firm matches. Clone size appears in some rows only: once, few, many, or a class for an expanded clone.

>TRBV5-6|few|TRBJ2-7|TRBD2
TGTGCCAGCAGCTTGATGATGTTAGCGGGAGACGAGCAGTACTTC
CASSLMMLAGDEQYF
>TRBV4-3|NA|TRBJ1-2|NA
TGCGCCAGCAGCCAGTCAGGATTGAATAACTATGGCTACACCTTC
CASSQSGLNNYGYTF
>TRBV20-1|many|TRBJ2-7|NA
TGCAGTGCTAGAGAGCAGGGCCACGAGCAGTACTTC
CSAREQGHEQYF
>TRBV11-3|many|TRBJ2-3|TRBD2
TGTGCCAGCAGCTGGGGAGGGAGTGCCACAGATACGCAGTATTTT
CASSWGGSATDTQYF
>TRBV7-2|many|TRBJ2-3|TRBD2
TGTGCCAGCAGGGTAGCGGGAGGGGTAGATACGCAGTATTTT
CASRVAGGVDTQYF
>TRBV5-5|many|TRBJ1-1|NA
TGTGCCAGCAGCTTATTGAGCGGGTGGACTGAAGCTTTCTTT
CASSLLSGWTEAFF
>TRBV5-1|many|TRBJ1-3|NA
TGCGCCAGCAGCCTTCAGGGGACTGGAAACACCATATATTTT
CASSLQGTGNTIYF
>TRBV7-9|many|TRBJ2-7|TRBD1
TGTGCCAGCAGCCCCCCGAGGGACAGGGGTGGAACCGAGCAGTACTTC
CASSPPRDRGGTEQYF
>TRBV27|many|TRBJ2-1|TRBD1
TGTGCCAGCAGTCCCGGGACAGGGTCCTACAATGAGCAGTTCTTC
CASSPGTGSYNEQFF
>TRBV10-3|many|TRBJ1-2|NA
TGTGCCATCGGAACGTCGTCCGACAGCTCTGGCTACACCTTC
CAIGTSSDSSGYTF